The source of this TCR beta chain is a study of CD8 T cells in ankylosing spondylitis. Broader study findings: What seemed typical of ankylosing spondylitis blood was a TCR beta motif built from about 8 highly homologous variants.

Trimming shortened V by 0 bases and J by 5 bases, and 10 bases separated the two germline ends. The CDR3 runs 14 residues. CDR1 is LGHNA, CDR2 YSLEER, per germline. This clonotype showed up just a few times. The target antigen is unknown. A single record per CDR3 protein comes from TCRdb applying MiXCR to the 5' RACE reads. In the table there are hundreds of thousands of distinct CDR3 sequences, approximately 12% of which are singletons. The receptor was isolated from a male donor with ankylosing spondylitis. The rearrangement joins TRBV4-3 to TRBJ2-5; D not resolved. Sample: blood, either unsorted or a sorted T cell fraction (not recorded which). The CDR3 region has the DNA TGCGCCAGCAGCCAAGACAGGTTTCAGGAGACCCAGTACTTC. This encodes CASSQDRFQETQYF.